The 18 T cell receptor beta chains listed next were all sequenced from one sample in a study of shared T cell receptors in the human thymus. Only in-frame clones appear in the TCRdb table, and some are missing; sequencing was by immunoSEQ multiplex PCR. The sample shows approximately 660,000 clones, 85% to 90% of them seen only once. This same sample was also part of a study on human thymus T cells.

Input material: thymocytes. The source is a boy less than two years old with a congenital heart defect.

A single count supports this clone. The V and J genes are TRBV7-4 and TRBJ2-3; D is ambiguous. Between the trimmed V and J ends, which lost 2 bases and 2 bases, there was a span of 11 bases. The V gene's germline CDR1 is SGHVT and CDR2 SQSDAQ. The CDR3 covers 15 residues. The CDR3, as DNA: TGTGCCAGCAGCTTATTATGGCCGATCACAGATACGCAGTATTTT. The encoded protein is CASSLLWPITDTQYF.

The V and J genes are TRBV7-2 and TRBJ2-7, with D uncertain. Trimming stripped 2 bases from V and 6 bases from J, with 5 bases between. The length of the CDR3 is 11 residues. Germline CDR1 is SGHTA and CDR2 is FQGNSA. CDR3 in amino acids: CASSLFREQYF. In DNA, the CDR3 is TGTGCCAGCAGCTTATTCCGCGAGCAGTACTTC.

The chain employs TRBV7-2 and TRBJ2-7, with D unclear. The CDR3 spans 13 residues. Germline assignment: CDR1 SGHTA and CDR2 FQGNSA. Trimming removed 5 bases at V and 3 bases at J, with 11 bases between. In nucleotides, the CDR3 is TGTGCCAGCAGCCTATCACGTTACTACGAGCAGTACTTC. It translates to CASSLSRYYEQYF.

The chain carries TRBV30 and TRBJ1-6, with D hard to call. Between the trimmed V and J ends, which lost 4 bases and 5 bases, there was a span of 12 bases. CDR3 length: 14 amino acids. Germline V lookup: CDR1 GTSNPN, CDR2 SVGIG (reference sequence). CDR3 loop: CAWKRKQNNSPLHF. CDR3 bases: TGTGCCTGGAAGCGGAAACAGAATAATTCACCCCTCCACTTT.

This clone was seen only a few times. The chain uses TRBV7-9 and TRBJ1-3; no clear D gene. CDR1 and CDR2 (germline): SEHNR, FQNEAQ (reference sequence). V lost 1 base to trimming and J lost 0 bases, with 10 bases between them. The CDR3 length is 16 residues. The CDR3: CASSLGPVRSGNTIYF. CDR3 nucleotide sequence: TGTGCCAGCAGCTTAGGTCCAGTTCGCTCTGGAAACACCATATATTTT.

This sequence joins TRBV18 and TRBJ1-1; D is uncertain. This CDR3 spans 12 amino acids. The germline gives CDR1 KGHSH, CDR2 LQKENI. Trimming stripped 4 bases from V and 6 bases from J, with 9 bases between. As DNA, the CDR3 is TGTGCCAGCTCACACTACGTCGCTGAAGCTTTCTTT. Translated: CASSHYVAEAFF.

The rearrangement joins TRBV10-3 to TRBJ1-4; possible D gene TRBD1, 6 bases. V lost 0 bases and J lost 0, with 17 bases in between. This CDR3 is 19 amino acids long. CDR1 is ENHRY and CDR2 is SYGVKD in the germline V gene. Here the CDR3 reads CAISESDRTEPATNEKLFF. The CDR3 DNA is TGTGCCATCAGTGAGTCCGACAGGACCGAGCCTGCAACTAATGAAAAACTGTTTTTT.

The V call is TRBV25-1, the J call TRBJ2-7; weak D call: TRBD1 (5 bases). Germline CDR1 and CDR2: MGHDK and SYGVNS. CDR3 size: 11 residues. Trimming took off 8 bases at V and 4 bases at J, with 9 bases between the two ends. CDR3 nucleotides: TGTGCCAGCCACTCAGGGTACGAGCAGTACTTC. Translated: CASHSGYEQYF.

The chain is built from TRBV27 and TRBJ1-4; 10 bases are shared with TRBD1. The germline V gene encodes CDR1 MNHEY and CDR2 SMNVEV (reference sequence). This CDR3 has 16 residues. J gave up 3 bases and V 5 bases, and 6 bases lay outside the gene matches. CDR3 in DNA: TGTGCCAGCAGTCCGGGACAGGGGAGGGCTAATGAAAAACTGTTTTTT. As protein: CASSPGQGRANEKLFF.

In its sample, this clone was seen once. The chain combines TRBV27 with TRBJ1-2; 8 nucleotides match TRBD1. V shed 6 bases and J 1 base; nucleotides not matched to a gene: 13. The germline V gene encodes CDR1 MNHEY and CDR2 SMNVEV (reference sequence). This CDR3 contains 17 residues. Written as DNA, the CDR3 is TGTGCCAGCAGGGGTCCCGGGACAGGTCCCTTTAACTATGGCTACACCTTC. It codes for CASRGPGTGPFNYGYTF.

The chain employs TRBV11-3 and TRBJ2-1, with unresolved D. This CDR3 spans 13 amino acids. V was cut by 5 bases and J by 6 bases, with 11 bases left in between. Germline assignment: CDR1 SGHNT and CDR2 YENEEA. Here the CDR3 reads CASSPEPLNEQFF. The CDR3 bases are TGTGCCAGCAGCCCGGAGCCCCTCAATGAGCAGTTCTTC.

The chain has TRBV20-1 and TRBJ2-4; 7 bases map to TRBD2. Germline V lookup: CDR1 DFQATT, CDR2 SNEGSKA (reference sequence). The V segment lost 3 bases and the J segment 8 bases; nucleotides outside the gene matches: 1. CDR3 length: 11 amino acids. The CDR3, as DNA: TGCAGTGCTAGCGCGGGGGACATTCAGTACTTC. Its translation is CSASAGDIQYF.

The chain recombines TRBV7-6 with TRBJ1-5, with 9 bases lining up with TRBD1. Germline CDR1 reads SGHVS; CDR2 reads FNYEAQ. Trimming removed 1 base from V and 7 bases from J; junction bases left unmatched: 5. The CDR3 consists of 15 residues. Written as DNA, the CDR3 is TGTGCCAGCAGCTTAGACAGGGGGCACGGGCAGCCCCAGCATTTT. Protein: CASSLDRGHGQPQHF.

V is TRBV7-3 and J is TRBJ1-1, with 7 nucleotides matching TRBD1. The trim removed 4 bases at V and 6 bases at J, leaving 5 bases unmatched. The CDR3 is 13 amino acids. Germline V gives CDR1 SGHTA, CDR2 FQGTGA. The DNA of the CDR3 is TGTGCCAGCAGCTCCAGGGGGAAAGCTGAAGCTTTCTTT. Encoded protein: CASSSRGKAEAFF.

This clone was observed a few times. The rearrangement joins TRBV5-6 to TRBJ2-5; 10 bases fit TRBD1. The CDR3 covers 16 residues. The V gene's germline CDR1 is SGHDT and CDR2 YYEEEE. Trimming took 2 bases from V and 3 from J; bases not matched to a gene: 7. The CDR3 nucleotides read TGTGCCAGCAGCTTATTTGAAGGACAGGGGGAAGAGACCCAGTACTTC. Translated: CASSLFEGQGEETQYF.

The chain couples TRBV20-1 to TRBJ2-5; D might be TRBD2 (5 bases). The germline CDR1 and CDR2 sequences are DFQATT and SNEGSKA (reference sequence). The CDR3 contains 11 residues. Trimming stripped 1 base from V and 6 bases from J, with 6 bases between. The CDR3 sequence: CSARGGKTQYF. In nucleotides, the CDR3 is TGCAGTGCTAGAGGAGGGAAGACCCAGTACTTC.

This clone was seen a few times. J is TRBJ2-5 and V is TRBV12-5; 13 nucleotides agree with TRBD2. J lost 0 bases, V lost 0 bases, and 4 bases had no gene match. CDR1 and CDR2 (germline): LGHNT, FRNRAP. The CDR3 length is 18 residues. CDR3 sequence: CASGLVPGTSGNQETQYF. The DNA for the CDR3 is TGTGCTAGTGGTTTGGTACCTGGGACTAGCGGGAACCAAGAGACCCAGTACTTC.

J is TRBJ2-7 and V is TRBV21-1; the table's D call TRBD2 went unverified against the DNA. TRBV21-1 has pseudogene status. The length of the CDR3 is 17 residues. The CDR3 region has the DNA TGTGCCAGCAGCCCCTTGGCGACTAGCGGGTTCTCCTACGAGCAGTACTTC. This encodes CASSPLATSGFSYEQYF.